This paragraph reports one TCR beta chain. Its target is unknown. The data originate from a study of T cell repertoires in cytomegalovirus infection. Study as a whole: From public TCR beta signatures came an indication of both CMV infection and matching HLA type.

TCRdb used MiXCR to reprocess the reads, holding one entry per CDR3 protein. This sample has under 200,000 distinct CDR3 sequences; about 20% occur once, and the top ten carry roughly 27%. CDR3 size: 10 residues. CDR1 and CDR2 from the germline V gene are ENHRY and SYGVKD. V shed 11 bases and J shed 5 bases, with 9 bases lying between them. Findings of the study overall: Carriers of CMV and the relevant HLA type were discriminated by public TCR beta frequency. In two of eight donors, the top clonotype was HLA-C-restricted CMV-specific.

This receptor was taken from a human donor in good health (CMV status not recorded). Some clones in this sample may be carry-over from other donors' samples. V usage is TRBV10-3 and J usage is TRBJ2-5; D is perhaps TRBD2 (6 bases). The sample in question was CD8+ T cells from cultured PBMCs, obtained from culture after CMV antigen stimulation. DNA of the CDR3: TGTGCCTCTGGGGGGGAGACCCAGTACTTC. Translated, it gives CASGGETQYF.